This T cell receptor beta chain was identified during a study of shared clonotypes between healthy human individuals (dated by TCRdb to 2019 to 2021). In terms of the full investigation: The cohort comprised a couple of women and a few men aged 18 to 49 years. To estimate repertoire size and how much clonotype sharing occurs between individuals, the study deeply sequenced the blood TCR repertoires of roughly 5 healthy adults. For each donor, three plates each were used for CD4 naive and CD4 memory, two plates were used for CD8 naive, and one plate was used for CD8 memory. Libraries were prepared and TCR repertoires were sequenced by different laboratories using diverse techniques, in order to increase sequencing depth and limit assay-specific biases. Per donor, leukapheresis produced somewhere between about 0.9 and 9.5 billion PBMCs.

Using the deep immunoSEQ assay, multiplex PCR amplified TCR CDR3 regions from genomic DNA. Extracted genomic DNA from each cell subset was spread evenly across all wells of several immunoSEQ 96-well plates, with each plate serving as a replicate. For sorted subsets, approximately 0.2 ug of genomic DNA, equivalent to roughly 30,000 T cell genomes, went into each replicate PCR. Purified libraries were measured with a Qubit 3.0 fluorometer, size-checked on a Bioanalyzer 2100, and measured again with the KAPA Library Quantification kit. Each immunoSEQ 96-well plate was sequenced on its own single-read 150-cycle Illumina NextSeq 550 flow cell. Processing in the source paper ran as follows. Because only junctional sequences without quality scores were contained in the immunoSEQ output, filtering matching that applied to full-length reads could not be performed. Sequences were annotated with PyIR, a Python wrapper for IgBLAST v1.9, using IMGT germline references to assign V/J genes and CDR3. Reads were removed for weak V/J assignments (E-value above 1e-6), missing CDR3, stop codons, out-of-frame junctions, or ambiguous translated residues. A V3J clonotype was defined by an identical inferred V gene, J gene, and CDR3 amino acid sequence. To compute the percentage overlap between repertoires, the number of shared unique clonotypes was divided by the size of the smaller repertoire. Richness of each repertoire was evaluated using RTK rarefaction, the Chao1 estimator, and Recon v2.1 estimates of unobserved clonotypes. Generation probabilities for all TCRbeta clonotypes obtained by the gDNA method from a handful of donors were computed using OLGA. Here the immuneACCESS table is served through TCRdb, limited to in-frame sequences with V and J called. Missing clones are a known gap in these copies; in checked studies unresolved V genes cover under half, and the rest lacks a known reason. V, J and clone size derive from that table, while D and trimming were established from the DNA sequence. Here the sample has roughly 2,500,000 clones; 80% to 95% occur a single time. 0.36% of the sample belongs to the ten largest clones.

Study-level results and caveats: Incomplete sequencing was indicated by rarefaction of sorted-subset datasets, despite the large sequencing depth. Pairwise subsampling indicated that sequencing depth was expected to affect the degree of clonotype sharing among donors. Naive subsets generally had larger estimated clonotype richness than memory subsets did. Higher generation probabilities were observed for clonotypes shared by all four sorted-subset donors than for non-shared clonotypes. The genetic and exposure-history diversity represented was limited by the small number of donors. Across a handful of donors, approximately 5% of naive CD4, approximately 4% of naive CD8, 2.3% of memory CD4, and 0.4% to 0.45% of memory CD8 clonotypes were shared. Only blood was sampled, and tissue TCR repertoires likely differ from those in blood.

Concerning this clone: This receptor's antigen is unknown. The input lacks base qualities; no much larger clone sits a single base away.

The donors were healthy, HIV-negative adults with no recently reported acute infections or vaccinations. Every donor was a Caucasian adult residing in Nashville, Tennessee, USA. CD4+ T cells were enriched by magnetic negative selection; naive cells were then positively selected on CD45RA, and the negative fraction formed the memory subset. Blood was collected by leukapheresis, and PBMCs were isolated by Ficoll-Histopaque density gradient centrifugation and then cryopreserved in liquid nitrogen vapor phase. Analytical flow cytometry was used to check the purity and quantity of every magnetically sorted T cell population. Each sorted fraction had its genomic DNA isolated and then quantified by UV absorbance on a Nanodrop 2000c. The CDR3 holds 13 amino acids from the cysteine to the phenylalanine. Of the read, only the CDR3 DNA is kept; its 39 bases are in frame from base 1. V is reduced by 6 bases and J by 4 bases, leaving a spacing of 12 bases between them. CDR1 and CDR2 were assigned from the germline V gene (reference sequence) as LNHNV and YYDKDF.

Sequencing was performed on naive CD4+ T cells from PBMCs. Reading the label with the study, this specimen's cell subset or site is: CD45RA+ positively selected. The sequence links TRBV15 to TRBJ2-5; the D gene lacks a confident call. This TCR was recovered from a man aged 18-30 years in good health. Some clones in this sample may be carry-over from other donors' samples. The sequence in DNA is TGTGCCACCAGTCAACGCCAGGCAGAGACCCAGTACTTC. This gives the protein CATSQRQAETQYF.